The 19 T cell receptor beta chains below all came from one sample that was sequenced in a study of T cell clonotyping in hematopoietic cell transplantation. The data were produced by immunoSEQ multiplex PCR, yet TCRdb's version contains in-frame clones alone and is incomplete. The data hold over a thousand clones, with around 70% observed a single time. The material was peripheral blood mononuclear cells, obtained 100 days after allogeneic stem cell transplant. These receptors were obtained from a female patient younger than 45 who had an allogeneic stem cell transplant, so T cells may come from the graft donor. Some clones in this sample may be carry-over from other donors' samples.

The CDR3 coding sequence is TGTGCCAGCAGCGCCGCGGGGGGTACGGACTATGGCTACACCTTC. Translation: CASSAAGGTDYGYTF. V and J are TRBV5-4 and TRBJ1-2, with D tentatively TRBD1 (5 bases). The length of the CDR3 is 15 residues. Germline V CDR1 and CDR2: SGHNT, YYREEE (reference sequence). V was cut by 4 bases and J by 3 bases, with 16 bases left in between.

This clone showed up just a few times. This chain links TRBV18 with TRBJ2-7, with D perhaps TRBD1 (5 bases). CDR1 KGHSH and CDR2 LQKENI come from the germline V gene. V was pared by 4 bases and J by 3 bases, with 7 bases between. The CDR3 covers 12 residues. In DNA, the CDR3 is TGTGCCAGCTCACTACAGGACTACGAGCAGTACTTC. Translation gives CASSLQDYEQYF. The full variable domain, its missing parts supplied by reference TRBV18 and TRBJ2-7, is NAGVMQNPRHLVRRRGQEARLRCSPMKGHSHVYWYRQLPEEGLKFMVYLQKENIIDESGMPKERFSAEFPKEGPSILRIQQVVRGDSAAYFCASSLQDYEQYFGPGTRLTVT.

This clone rates as large. The V gene is TRBV11-2, the J gene TRBJ2-7, with no clear D. Trimming took 3 bases from V and 7 from J, leaving 10 bases between them. Germline values: CDR1 SGHAT, CDR2 FQNNGV. This CDR3 has 12 amino acids. The CDR3 nucleotides read TGTGCCAGCAGCTTCCGCACGGGTGAGCAGTACTTC. Translated, it gives CASSFRTGEQYF.

On this clone itself: At one end, the junction sequence differs from germline, possibly due to a read error. This chain uses TRBV7-7 with TRBJ2-3; 8 bases match TRBD1. Germline V gives CDR1 SSHAT, CDR2 FNYEAQ (reference sequence). This CDR3 region has 15 residues. The DNA of the CDR3 is TGTGCTAGCAGCTTAAGGACAGGGAGGCCAGATACGCAGTATTTT. Amino acid sequence: CASSLRTGRPDTQYF.

The J gene is TRBJ2-3, the V gene TRBV27, with D perhaps TRBD2 (5 bases). The germline V gene has CDR1 MNHEY and CDR2 SMNVEV (reference sequence). Deletions cut 8 bases from V and 1 base from J, with 10 bases between. The CDR3 length is 13 residues. CDR3 in DNA: TGTGCCAGCCAGCGGCAGGGCACAGATACGCAGTATTTT. Encoded protein: CASQRQGTDTQYF.

The V and J genes are TRBV21-1 and TRBJ2-7; the D call of TRBD2 is as the table states it, not checked on the DNA. TRBV21-1 is given as a pseudogene. The CDR3 contains 18 residues. DNA for the CDR3: TGTGCCAGCAGCAAAGGGGATCCCAGCGGGCTTACTTTTTACGAGCAGTACTTC. Its protein is CASSKGDPSGLTFYEQYF.

This chain joins TRBV4-1 and TRBJ2-7; no clear D. The CDR3 loop spans 15 amino acids. Trimming removed 3 bases at V and 0 bases at J, with 12 bases between. Germline CDR1 MGHRA, CDR2 YSYEKL. CDR3 DNA: TGCGCCAGCAGCCAGCTCCAGGACCTCTCCTACGAGCAGTACTTC. Amino acid sequence: CASSQLQDLSYEQYF.

The chain employs TRBV10-3 and TRBJ1-2; TRBD1 matches 9 bases. The CDR3 spans 12 residues. Trimming cost V 10 bases and J 6 bases; bases outside gene matches: 6. Germline CDR1 is ENHRY and CDR2 is SYGVKD. CDR3 DNA: TGTGCCAGTTCGACAGGGGGAGATGGCTACACCTTC. The encoded protein is CASSTGGDGYTF.

V and J are TRBV4-2 and TRBJ2-7, with D possibly matching TRBD1 (6 bases). V shed 4 bases and J shed 6 bases, with 19 bases lying between them. Germline V gene lookup returns CDR1 LGHNA and CDR2 YNFKEQ. The CDR3 runs 15 residues. In DNA form, the CDR3 reads TGTGCCAGCAGCCTTCTCAGCCCCGCAGGGGCCGAGCAGTACTTC. Encoded protein: CASSLLSPAGAEQYF.

This clone was counted once. This rearrangement joins TRBV14 to TRBJ1-6; the D is unclear. Germline CDR1 and CDR2: SGHDN and FVKESK. Trimming cost V 1 base and J 4 bases, with 23 bases left between them. The CDR3 length is 20 residues. The chain's CDR3 is CASSQVNAGGRIYYNSPLHF. In DNA, the CDR3 is TGTGCCAGCAGCCAAGTAAACGCCGGAGGGAGGATTTATTATAATTCACCCCTCCACTTT.

The genes are TRBV18 and TRBJ2-5; D may be TRBD2 (6 bases). From germline, CDR1 is KGHSH and CDR2 LQKENI. The V gene lost 6 bases and the J gene lost 4 bases, with 9 bases spanning the gap. The CDR3 totals 12 residues. The CDR3 nucleotides are TGTGCCAGCTCCCGGGAGCGAGAGACCCAGTACTTC. This sequence encodes CASSRERETQYF.

The genes are TRBV5-6 and TRBJ1-1; 7 bases map to TRBD1. Germline V CDR1 and CDR2: SGHDT, YYEEEE. V gave up 3 bases and J gave up 5 bases; unmatched junction bases: 7. There are 14 residues in the CDR3. This chain's CDR3 is CASSYEGARTEAFF. The CDR3 nucleotides are TGTGCCAGCAGCTACGAGGGGGCGCGGACTGAAGCTTTCTTT.

V and J are TRBV9 and TRBJ2-5, with 7 bases matching TRBD1. J was trimmed by 2 bases and V by 4 bases; bases with no gene match: 8. The V gene's germline CDR1 is SGDLS and CDR2 YYNGEE. This CDR3 is 15 amino acids long. Here the CDR3 reads CASSPLGQTQETQYF. The CDR3 coding sequence is TGTGCCAGCAGCCCCTTGGGACAGACTCAAGAGACCCAGTACTTC.

This clone has just a few counts. The chain uses TRBV2 and TRBJ2-7; D is possibly TRBD1 (5 bases). CDR1 and CDR2 from the germline V gene are SNHLY and FYNNEI. The V end was cut by 3 bases, the J end by 7 bases, with 7 bases between. The CDR3 contains 11 residues. CDR3 residues: CASSDQGEQYF. In DNA form, the CDR3 reads TGTGCCAGCAGTGACCAGGGAGAGCAGTACTTC.

V is TRBV9 and J is TRBJ2-3; 8 bases map to TRBD1. The CDR3 has 14 residues. Germline values: CDR1 SGDLS, CDR2 YYNGEE. Germline trimming cut 4 bases from V and 6 bases from J; bases unmatched to any gene: 7. CDR3 sequence (DNA): TGTGCCAGCAGCATCAGACAGGGGCGGGATACGCAGTATTTT. It specifies CASSIRQGRDTQYF.

The rearrangement links TRBV6-1 to TRBJ2-3; D is ambiguous. Per germline, CDR1 MNHNS and CDR2 SASEGT. The CDR3 is 15 amino acids. Trimming took 3 bases from V and 2 from J, leaving 12 bases between them. The CDR3 here is CASSERQAHTDTQYF. CDR3 DNA: TGTGCCAGCAGTGAGAGGCAGGCCCACACAGATACGCAGTATTTT.

The rearrangement links TRBV30 to TRBJ2-1; tentative D call: TRBD1 (6 bases). Germline V lookup: CDR1 GTSNPN, CDR2 SVGIG (reference sequence). The CDR3 has 14 residues. Trimming stripped 2 bases from V and 3 bases from J, with 11 bases between. CDR3 nucleotide sequence: TGTGCCTGGAGTTCCGACAGGAACTACAATGAGCAGTTCTTC. This encodes CAWSSDRNYNEQFF.

This chain joins TRBV4-1 and TRBJ2-1, with TRBD1 matching over 7 bases. The CDR3 consists of 12 residues. Germline CDR1 reads MGHRA; CDR2 reads YSYEKL. V lost 0 bases, J lost 13 bases, and 3 bases stayed unmatched. The CDR3 spells CASSQDYRGQFF. CDR3 in DNA: TGCGCCAGCAGCCAAGATTACAGGGGTCAGTTCTTC.

The rearrangement joins TRBV5-6 to TRBJ2-2; tentatively, D is TRBD1 (5 bases). V was clipped by 0 bases and J by 6 bases, with 6 bases between them. CDR3 length: 13 amino acids. CDR1 and CDR2 (germline): SGHDT, YYEEEE. The CDR3 DNA reads as TGTGCCAGCAGCTTGGGGGGCGCCGGGGAGCTGTTTTTT. It is translated as CASSLGGAGELFF. The full variable domain, in which reference TRBV5-6 and TRBJ2-2 provide the parts outside the CDR3, is DAGVTQSPTHLIKTRGQQVTLRCSPKSGHDTVSWYQQALGQGPQFIFQYYEEEERQRGNFPDRFSGHQFPNYSSELNVNALLLGDSALYLCASSLGGAGELFFGEGSRLTVL.